The 19 T cell receptor beta chains reported below all come from one sample, sequenced in a study of T-cell reconstitution after alpha-beta-depleted transplantation in children. A TCRbeta library incorporating unique molecular identifiers was prepared. TCRdb fed the PCR reads into MiXCR, producing one record per CDR3 protein. In the table there are approximately 400,000 distinct CDR3 sequences, about a tenth of which are singletons. The material was PBMCs from the stem cell graft donor, obtained from the stem cell graft. The receptors derive from a human donor who donated a stem cell graft to a child with acute myeloid leukemia.

The rearrangement uses TRBV20-1 and TRBJ2-5; TRBD2 matches 14 bases. Trimming at V came to 3 bases and at J to 1 base, leaving 4 bases not matched to a gene. CDR1 is DFQATT and CDR2 is SNEGSKA in the germline V gene (reference sequence). This CDR3 is built from 16 residues. The CDR3 nucleotides read TGCAGTGCTAGCCTCGGGACTAGCGGGGGCCAAGAGACCCAGTACTTC. It encodes CSASLGTSGGQETQYF.

This clonotype was counted ten times or more. The V and J genes are TRBV12-3 or TRBV12-4 and TRBJ1-2; TRBD1 matches 11 bases. The CDR3 is 14 amino acids. With V trimmed by 5 bases and J by 8 bases, 7 bases remained unmatched. The CDR3 loop is CASSGDRGKRGYTF. The DNA of the CDR3 is TGTGCCAGCAGTGGGGACAGGGGGAAGAGGGGCTACACCTTC.

The chain recombines TRBV13 with TRBJ1-3; 7 bases agree with TRBD1. This CDR3 has 15 residues. V was pared by 1 base and J by 7 bases, with 7 bases of the junction left unmatched. Germline loops: CDR1 PRHDT, CDR2 FYEKMQ (reference sequence). The CDR3 loop reads CASSLEDRPRNTIYF. In DNA, the CDR3 is TGTGCCAGCAGCTTAGAGGACAGGCCTCGGAACACCATATATTTT.

This clonotype has at least ten counts. The rearrangement links TRBV5-1 to TRBJ2-1; D may be TRBD2 (6 bases). The germline V gene encodes CDR1 SGHRS and CDR2 YFSETQ. V dropped 1 base and J dropped 5 bases, with 10 bases sitting between them. The CDR3 runs to 14 residues. For the CDR3, the DNA is TGCGCCAGCAGCTTGAGGGACTCAGACAATGAGCAGTTCTTC. Translated: CASSLRDSDNEQFF.

The rearrangement uses TRBV6-2 or TRBV6-3 and TRBJ2-7; 9 bases align to TRBD1. Germline CDR1 is MNHEY and CDR2 is SVGEGT. With V trimmed by 7 bases and J by 4 bases, 8 bases remained unmatched. This CDR3 region has 14 residues. The CDR3 coding sequence is TGTGCCAGCACCTTGGGACAGGGCCCTTACGAGCAGTACGTC. Encoded protein: CASTLGQGPYEQYV.

This chain links TRBV10-3 with TRBJ2-7, with D perhaps matching TRBD1 (5 bases). V lost 2 bases, J lost 5 bases, and 7 bases lay in between. This CDR3 has 12 amino acids. Germline values: CDR1 ENHRY, CDR2 SYGVKD. This CDR3 reads CAISEVRDEQYF. DNA of the CDR3: TGTGCCATCAGTGAGGTCAGGGACGAGCAGTACTTC.

This clonotype was detected many times. V is TRBV5-5 and J is TRBJ2-3; D perhaps matches TRBD1 (5 bases). Trimming shortened V by 6 bases and J by 2 bases, and 16 bases separated the two germline ends. Germline V CDR1 and CDR2: SGHKS, YYEKEE (reference sequence). The CDR3 consists of 15 residues. The CDR3, as DNA: TGTGCCAGCAACAGGAACCCTTCGGACACAGATACGCAGTATTTT. Translating it yields CASNRNPSDTDTQYF.

This clonotype was found a few times. The V gene is TRBV6-2 or TRBV6-3, the J gene TRBJ1-5, with D unresolved. Trimming pared 7 bases from V and 4 bases from J, leaving 8 bases between. The CDR3 is 12 residues long. The germline CDR1 and CDR2 sequences are MNHEY and SVGEGT. CDR3 amino acids: CASTPGNQPQHF. CDR3 DNA: TGTGCCAGCACCCCGGGAAATCAGCCCCAGCATTTT.

This clonotype has only a few counts. This chain connects TRBV5-1 to TRBJ2-2; TRBD1 aligns across 7 bases. Germline CDR1 reads SGHRS; CDR2 reads YFSETQ. The CDR3 consists of 14 residues. V lost 3 bases, J lost 3 bases, and 2 bases stayed unmatched. CDR3 in amino acids: CASSSQGDTGELFF. The DNA for the CDR3 is TGCGCCAGCAGCTCCCAGGGGGACACCGGGGAGCTGTTTTTT.

This clonotype was seen ten or more times. The chain joins TRBV5-1 to TRBJ1-1, with D possibly being TRBD1 (6 bases). This CDR3 comprises 14 residues. The V end lost 3 bases, the J end lost 1 base, and 10 bases lay between the germline ends. Germline-derived CDR1 and CDR2 are SGHRS and YFSETQ. The CDR3: CASSSDSGNTEAFF. The CDR3 region has the DNA TGCGCCAGCAGCTCGGACAGTGGGAACACTGAAGCTTTCTTT.

In its sample, this clonotype was seen a few times. V is TRBV7-6 and J is TRBJ2-4; 9 bases align to TRBD2. Germline lookup yields CDR1 SGHVS and CDR2 FNYEAQ. With V trimmed by 1 base and J by 3 bases, 16 bases remained unmatched. The CDR3 is 20 amino acids. The CDR3 sequence: CASSLEHLWREGLGKNIQYF. Written as DNA, the CDR3 is TGTGCCAGCAGCTTAGAACATTTATGGCGGGAGGGCCTCGGCAAAAACATTCAGTACTTC. The variable domain in full, with the rest retrieved from reference TRBV7-6 and TRBJ2-4, is GAGVSQSPRYKVTKRGQDVALRCDPISGHVSLYWYRQALGQGPEFLTYFNYEAQQDKSGLPNDRFSAERPEGSISTLTIQRTEQRDSAMYRCASSLEHLWREGLGKNIQYFGAGTRLSVL.

This clonotype came up many times. The J gene is TRBJ1-4, the V gene TRBV12-3 or TRBV12-4; weak D call: TRBD1 (5 bases). V was trimmed by 1 base and J by 8 bases, leaving 17 bases between them. CDR3 length: 16 amino acids. The CDR3 sequence is CASSLEQGAEREKLFF. The CDR3 nucleotides are TGTGCCAGCAGTTTAGAGCAGGGTGCCGAACGGGAAAAACTGTTTTTT.

The chain is built from TRBV5-1 and TRBJ1-1, with D possibly TRBD1 on 5 matching bases. V shed 0 bases and J shed 4 bases, with 13 bases lying between them. Looked up from germline, CDR1 is SGHRS and CDR2 is YFSETQ. There are 15 residues in the CDR3. In DNA form, the CDR3 reads TGCGCCAGCAGCTTGGCCTCAGGGCAGGGCACTGAAGCTTTCTTT. Protein product: CASSLASGQGTEAFF.

This clonotype turned up a few times. The chain uses TRBV12-3 or TRBV12-4 and TRBJ2-3; D is unclear. V was trimmed by 5 bases and J by 5 bases, leaving 17 bases between them. The CDR3 spans 15 residues. CDR3 bases: TGTGCCAGCAGTCCACCGGACCGGCAGGTAGATACGCAGTATTTT. This encodes CASSPPDRQVDTQYF.

This chain joins TRBV12-3 or TRBV12-4 and TRBJ2-5; no clear D. There are 12 residues in the CDR3. V was clipped by 6 bases and J by 9 bases, with 14 bases between them. DNA of the CDR3: TGTGCCAGCAGCCGGTCCTGGGTTGCCCAGTACTTC. Protein product: CASSRSWVAQYF.

This sequence joins TRBV19 and TRBJ2-5; D ambiguous. The CDR3 length is 12 residues. Germline lookup yields CDR1 LNHDA and CDR2 SQIVND (reference sequence). Trimming took 4 bases from V and 9 from J, leaving 12 bases between them. CDR3 sequence (DNA): TGTGCCAGTAGTACGCCTGGGCAAGCCCAGTACTTC. The encoded protein is CASSTPGQAQYF.

The chain uses TRBV30 and TRBJ2-2; TRBD2 aligns across 11 bases. Germline CDR1 is GTSNPN and CDR2 is SVGIG (reference sequence). V lost 8 bases and J lost 7; bases outside the gene matches: 9. The CDR3 extends over 14 amino acids. The CDR3 here is CAGGASGGIGELFF. The CDR3 DNA reads as TGTGCCGGGGGGGCTAGCGGGGGGATCGGGGAGCTGTTTTTT.

The CDR3 DNA reads TGTGCCATCAGTGAAGGCAGGACGTCGAACACCGGGGAGCTGTTTTTT. Its translation: CAISEGRTSNTGELFF. The chain has TRBV10-3 and TRBJ2-2, with unresolved D. CDR3 length: 16 residues. V lost 3 bases and J lost 0, with 11 bases in between. CDR1 is ENHRY, CDR2 SYGVKD, per germline.

The genes are TRBV21-1 and TRBJ2-7; the table's D call, TRBD1, was not checked against the DNA. TRBV21-1 is given as a pseudogene. The CDR3 has 16 residues. The CDR3 here is CASSKVPRIAPYEQYV. CDR3 nucleotide sequence: TGTGCCAGCAGCAAAGTCCCTAGAATCGCCCCCTACGAGCAGTACGTC.